The T cell receptor (beta chain) under discussion was sequenced for a study of blood T cells in healthy people across ages. CDR1 is SGHTA, CDR2 FQGNSA, per germline. The V gene lost 2 bases and the J gene lost 5 bases, with 7 bases spanning the gap. The CDR3 runs 13 residues. The authors ran a second PCR of about 6 to 11 cycles using a sample-barcoded 5' primer and a J-beta primer mix. TCRdb re-called the 5' RACE reads with MiXCR, one entry per CDR3 protein. The data show about 780,000 distinct CDR3 sequences, about 42% seen once. This clonotype was seen many times. This receptor was taken from a man older than 75 in good health. The genes are TRBV7-2 and TRBJ1-3; unclear D gene. The specimen sequenced was blood. The CDR3: CASSLNSRNTIYF. CDR3 DNA sequence: TGTGCCAGCAGCTTAAACAGCAGAAACACCATATATTTT.